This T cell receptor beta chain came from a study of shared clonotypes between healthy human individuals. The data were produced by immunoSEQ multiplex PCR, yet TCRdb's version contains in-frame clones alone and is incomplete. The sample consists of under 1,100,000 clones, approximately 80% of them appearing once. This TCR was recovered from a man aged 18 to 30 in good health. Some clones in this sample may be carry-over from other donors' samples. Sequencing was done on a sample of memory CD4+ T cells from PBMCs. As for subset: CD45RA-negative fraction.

CDR3 in amino acids: CASSVAAGTAYEQYF. The CDR3 region has the DNA TGTGCCAGCAGCGTAGCTGCCGGGACCGCCTACGAGCAGTACTTC. The genes are TRBV9 and TRBJ2-7; D assignment may be TRBD1 or TRBD2 (5 bases each). CDR3 size: 15 residues. The germline V gene has CDR1 SGDLS and CDR2 YYNGEE. V was shortened by 0 bases and J by 2 bases, with 12 bases between the two germline ends. Looking up the rest from reference TRBV9 and TRBJ2-7 gives the full variable domain: DSGVTQTPKHLITATGQRVTLRCSPRSGDLSVYWYQQSLDQGLQFLIQYYNGEERAKGNILERFSAQQFPDLHSELNLSSLELGDSALYFCASSVAAGTAYEQYFGPGTRLTVT.